This T cell receptor (beta chain) was sequenced during a study of T cell responses to AZD1222 COVID-19 vaccine. The length of the CDR3 is 13 residues. The ends were cut back, 5 bases at V and 4 bases at J, with 9 bases in the middle. With respect to this clone: The antigen is not known.

Only in-frame clones appear in the TCRdb table, and some are missing; sequencing was by immunoSEQ multiplex PCR. The sample lists fewer than 200,000 clones; around 88% were seen once. The study's findings and limits: Donors in the cohort were predominantly white British and more often female, and clonal diversity was possibly underestimated.

This chain connects TRBV12-3 or TRBV12-4 to TRBJ1-5, with D perhaps matching TRBD1 (5 bases). The specimen was peripheral blood, collected 28 days after the second AZD1222 dose. This TCR was sampled from an adult who received the AZD1222 COVID-19 vaccine. CDR3 region: CASSPQGNQPQHF. The DNA for the CDR3 is TGTGCCAGCAGTCCTCAGGGTAATCAGCCCCAGCATTTT.